The 25 T cell receptor beta chains presented below share a single source sample, sequenced in a study of shared clonotypes between healthy human individuals. Sequencing was performed with immunoSEQ multiplex PCR; in TCRdb, only in-frame clones are kept and a portion is missing. The sample contains around 2.5 million clones, roughly 93% of which appear only once. What was sequenced was naive CD4+ T cells from PBMCs. Subset of the sample: CD45RA+ positively selected. Every receptor here comes from a man aged 18 to 35 in good health. Some clones in this sample may be carry-over from other donors' samples.

The chain couples TRBV11-1 to TRBJ1-2; D remains unclear. CDR1 and CDR2 from the germline V gene are SGHAT and FQDESV (reference sequence). Trimming took off 2 bases at V and 4 bases at J, with 11 bases between the two ends. The CDR3 extends over 14 amino acids. CDR3 coding DNA: TGTGCCAGCAGCTTAAAGGGTGTGAGCTATGGCTACACCTTC. It encodes CASSLKGVSYGYTF.

Regarding this clone: Other DNA sequences in this specimen translate into the identical CDR3. The chain carries TRBV20-1 and TRBJ2-1; D is unclear. This CDR3 is 11 amino acids long. V lost 3 bases, J lost 4 bases, and 4 bases lay in between. CDR1 is DFQATT, CDR2 SNEGSKA, per germline (reference sequence). The CDR3 sequence is CSASYYNEQFF. CDR3 sequence (DNA): TGCAGTGCTAGCTATTACAATGAGCAGTTCTTC.

In the case of this clone: This sample also contains other DNA sequences that code for the same CDR3. V gene TRBV9 combines with J gene TRBJ2-1; D is possibly TRBD1 (5 bases). The CDR3 length is 15 residues. Germline CDR1 and CDR2: SGDLS and YYNGEE. V was shortened by 4 bases and J by 0 bases, with 11 bases between the two germline ends. DNA for the CDR3: TGTGCCAGCAGCAGGGGCGGCAGCTCCTACAATGAGCAGTTCTTC. Its translation: CASSRGGSSYNEQFF.

This chain's CDR3 is CASSVTSGTYNEQFF. CDR3 nucleotides: TGTGCCAGCAGTGTGACTAGCGGGACGTACAATGAGCAGTTCTTC. The V gene is TRBV7-2, the J gene TRBJ2-1; the match to TRBD2 covers 11 bases. V shed 6 bases, J shed 4 bases, and the junction held 5 bases outside the gene matches. The CDR3 loop spans 15 amino acids. The V gene's germline CDR1 is SGHTA and CDR2 FQGNSA. Complete variable domain (other parts from reference TRBV7-2 and TRBJ2-1): GAGVSQSPSNKVTEKGKDVELRCDPISGHTALYWYRQSLGQGLEFLIYFQGNSAPDKSGLPSDRFSAERTGGSVSTLTIQRTQQEDSAVYLCASSVTSGTYNEQFFGPGTRLTVL.

The CDR3 is CASPTPQRGTDTQYF. DNA of the CDR3: TGTGCCAGCCCCACCCCCCAGCGGGGCACAGATACGCAGTATTTT. The V and J genes are TRBV11-3 and TRBJ2-3; perhaps TRBD2 as D (6 bases). The length of the CDR3 is 15 residues. Germline assignment: CDR1 SGHNT and CDR2 YENEEA. V lost 8 bases to trimming and J lost 1 base, with 16 bases between them.

This clone came up a few times. V and J are TRBV6-1 and TRBJ1-1, with D maybe TRBD1 (5 bases). CDR3 length: 14 residues. The germline gives CDR1 MNHNS, CDR2 SASEGT. The V gene lost 6 bases and the J gene lost 4 bases, with 15 bases spanning the gap. CDR3 DNA: TGTGCCAGCAGCCAAGATTGGGGGGGCACTGAAGCTTTCTTT. This gives the protein CASSQDWGGTEAFF.

This chain links TRBV11-2 with TRBJ2-3, with D tentatively TRBD2 (5 bases). Germline V CDR1 and CDR2: SGHAT, FQNNGV. Trimming cost V 5 bases and J 2 bases, with 11 bases left between them. This CDR3 has 14 amino acids. CDR3 DNA sequence: TGTGCCAGCAGCCGCCGGACTTACACAGATACGCAGTATTTT. Translation: CASSRRTYTDTQYF.

The chain's CDR3 is CASTRRIQETQYF. The CDR3 DNA is TGTGCCAGCACCCGCCGGATCCAAGAGACCCAGTACTTC. The chain employs TRBV28 and TRBJ2-5; D gene uncertain. V was trimmed by 7 bases and J by 1 base, leaving 10 bases between them. This CDR3 spans 13 amino acids. Germline CDR1 MDHEN, CDR2 SYDVKM.

As regards this clone: The sample holds other DNA sequences that translate to the same CDR3. The genes are TRBV20-1 and TRBJ2-7; D call uncertain. Germline V lookup: CDR1 DFQATT, CDR2 SNEGSKA (reference sequence). The CDR3 spans 11 residues. V lost 3 bases to trimming and J lost 4 bases, with 7 bases between them. CDR3 sequence reads: CSASGGYEQYF. CDR3 DNA sequence: TGCAGTGCTAGTGGCGGATACGAGCAGTACTTC.

The chain recombines TRBV5-6 with TRBJ2-5; D is unresolved. The J call may not be correct, given that the DNA end is closer to TRBJ2-7. The CDR3 totals 14 residues. Germline-derived CDR1 and CDR2 are SGHDT and YYEEEE. The CDR3 bases are TGTGCCAGCAGCGTCCGCAGAGACCCCTACGAGCAGTACTTC. Residues: CASSVRRDPYEQYF.

In the case of this clone: The same CDR3 arises from other DNA sequences in this sample as well. The V call is TRBV29-1, the J call TRBJ2-7; no clear D gene. CDR1 and CDR2 (germline): SQVTM, ANQGSEA. The CDR3 contains 12 residues. Between the trimmed V and J ends, which lost 2 bases and 0 bases, there was a span of 5 bases. The CDR3 coding sequence is TGCAGCGTTGAATCGAGCTCCTACGAGCAGTACTTC. Translating it yields CSVESSSYEQYF.

The chain joins TRBV11-1 to TRBJ2-1; D not certain. The germline gives CDR1 SGHAT, CDR2 FQDESV (reference sequence). CDR3 size: 15 residues. V was shortened by 4 bases and J by 8 bases, with 18 bases between the two germline ends. The CDR3 is CASSSSPTRVHEQFF. CDR3 nucleotides: TGTGCCAGCAGCTCTTCCCCGACCCGAGTCCATGAGCAGTTCTTC.

This chain connects TRBV28 to TRBJ1-1; 7 nucleotides match TRBD1. Germline V CDR1 and CDR2: MDHEN, SYDVKM. The V segment lost 6 bases and the J segment 10 bases; nucleotides outside the gene matches: 11. The CDR3 has 13 residues. The CDR3 loop reads CASRSTGAAAAFF. The CDR3 DNA sequence: TGTGCCAGCAGATCCACAGGGGCCGCCGCAGCTTTCTTT.

The rearrangement links TRBV7-9 to TRBJ1-1; no firm D call. The CDR3 sequence is 15 residues long. Per germline, CDR1 SEHNR and CDR2 FQNEAQ (reference sequence). V was cut by 3 bases and J by 9 bases, with 20 bases left in between. CDR3 DNA: TGTGCCAGCAGCTTGTTCCGGGCAGGTGCGCCCCAAGCTTTCTTT. This translates into CASSLFRAGAPQAFF.

The chain employs TRBV11-2 and TRBJ2-5; D is unclear. Trimming took 1 base from V and 5 from J, leaving 14 bases between them. CDR3 length: 15 amino acids. CDR1 SGHAT and CDR2 FQNNGV come from the germline V gene. The CDR3 coding sequence is TGTGCCAGCAGCTTAGTACGAGCTTTGAGGGAGACCCAGTACTTC. Encoded protein: CASSLVRALRETQYF.

The chain carries TRBV5-1 and TRBJ2-2; D is unclear. This CDR3 has 13 residues. Germline V gives CDR1 SGHRS, CDR2 YFSETQ. Trimming took 0 bases from V and 8 from J, leaving 8 bases between them. CDR3 sequence: CASSLGLLGELFF. In DNA form, the CDR3 reads TGCGCCAGCAGCTTGGGGTTATTAGGGGAGCTGTTTTTT.

This chain uses TRBV11-3 with TRBJ2-7; TRBD1 matches at 7 bases. The V and J ends lost 5 bases and 7 bases, in that order; junction bases with no gene match: 14. This CDR3 has 15 residues. Germline CDR1 is SGHNT and CDR2 is YENEEA. CDR3 coding DNA: TGTGCCAGCAGCCGAGGTGAGACAGGGTTAAGAGAGCAGTACTTC. The encoded protein is CASSRGETGLREQYF.

The genes are TRBV4-1 and TRBJ2-6, with D possibly being TRBD1 (5 bases). Germline CDR1 is MGHRA and CDR2 is YSYEKL. CDR3 length: 18 residues. V shed 6 bases and J shed 0 bases, with 18 bases lying between them. The CDR3 DNA reads TGCGCCAGCAGGGGATTGAAGGACACCGACTCTGGGGCCAACGTCCTGACTTTC. It encodes CASRGLKDTDSGANVLTF.

This clone appeared once. The chain's CDR3 is CASSLKPEINSPLHF. DNA of the CDR3: TGTGCCAGCAGCTTAAAGCCGGAGATTAATTCACCCCTCCACTTT. The chain joins TRBV11-2 to TRBJ1-6, with D hard to call. The V and J ends lost 2 bases and 6 bases respectively, with 11 bases between them. CDR1 is SGHAT, CDR2 FQNNGV, per germline. This CDR3 is 15 amino acids long.

J is TRBJ2-7 and V is TRBV5-6, with 9 bases identical to TRBD1. Germline V CDR1 and CDR2: SGHDT, YYEEEE. The CDR3 runs to 15 residues. V lost 3 bases, J lost 11 bases, and 15 bases stayed unmatched. The CDR3 protein is CASSSLAGTGILEYF. CDR3 nucleotide sequence: TGTGCCAGCAGCTCCTTAGCCGGGACAGGGATCTTGGAGTACTTC.

The sample holds one count of this clone. The gene calls are TRBV10-1 and TRBJ1-6, with 7 bases lining up with TRBD1. CDR3 size: 14 residues. The V gene's germline CDR1 is WNHNN and CDR2 SYGVQD (reference sequence). V shed 3 bases and J 10 bases; nucleotides not matched to a gene: 6. The CDR3 region has the DNA TGCGCCAGCAGTGACGGCAGGGGGTCCTCACCCCTCCACTTT. It codes for CASSDGRGSSPLHF.

The chain is built from TRBV5-1 and TRBJ2-7, with no clear D. This CDR3 spans 14 amino acids. Trimming took off 0 bases at V and 6 bases at J, with 13 bases between the two ends. Germline assignment: CDR1 SGHRS and CDR2 YFSETQ. DNA of the CDR3: TGCGCCAGCAGCTTGGAAGTAGGCCTATTCGAGCAGTACTTC. The encoded protein is CASSLEVGLFEQYF. Using reference TRBV5-1 and TRBJ2-7 for the parts outside the CDR3, the full variable domain is KAGVTQTPRYLIKTRGQQVTLSCSPISGHRSVSWYQQTPGQGLQFLFEYFSETQRNKGNFPGRFSGRQFSNSRSEMNVSTLELGDSALYLCASSLEVGLFEQYFGPGTRLTVT.

As DNA, the CDR3 is TGCGCCAGCAGCAATACTAGGGTAGACTACGAGCAGTACTTC. Translation gives CASSNTRVDYEQYF. The V call is TRBV5-1, the J call TRBJ2-7; maybe TRBD2 (5 bases). Trimming shortened V by 4 bases and J by 3 bases, and 14 bases separated the two germline ends. Germline V gene data show CDR1 as SGHRS and CDR2 as YFSETQ. CDR3 length: 14 residues. Combining the CDR3 with reference TRBV5-1 and TRBJ2-7 gives the whole variable domain KAGVTQTPRYLIKTRGQQVTLSCSPISGHRSVSWYQQTPGQGLQFLFEYFSETQRNKGNFPGRFSGRQFSNSRSEMNVSTLELGDSALYLCASSNTRVDYEQYFGPGTRLTVT.

The V call is TRBV5-4, the J call TRBJ2-1, with TRBD2 matching 11 bases. J was trimmed by 4 bases and V by 4 bases; bases with no gene match: 4. The CDR3 covers 15 residues. Germline assignment: CDR1 SGHNT and CDR2 YYREEE (reference sequence). The CDR3 loop is CASSVSSGRYNEQFF. As DNA, the CDR3 is TGTGCCAGCAGCGTTTCTAGCGGGAGGTACAATGAGCAGTTCTTC.

This clone turned up a few times. This chain links TRBV7-9 with TRBJ2-7; the D is unclear. V was trimmed by 1 base and J by 6 bases, leaving 10 bases between them. CDR3 length: 13 amino acids. CDR1 is SEHNR and CDR2 is FQNEAQ in the germline V gene (reference sequence). The CDR3 reads CASSLGVWREQYF. The CDR3 DNA follows: TGTGCCAGCAGCTTAGGGGTCTGGCGCGAGCAGTACTTC.